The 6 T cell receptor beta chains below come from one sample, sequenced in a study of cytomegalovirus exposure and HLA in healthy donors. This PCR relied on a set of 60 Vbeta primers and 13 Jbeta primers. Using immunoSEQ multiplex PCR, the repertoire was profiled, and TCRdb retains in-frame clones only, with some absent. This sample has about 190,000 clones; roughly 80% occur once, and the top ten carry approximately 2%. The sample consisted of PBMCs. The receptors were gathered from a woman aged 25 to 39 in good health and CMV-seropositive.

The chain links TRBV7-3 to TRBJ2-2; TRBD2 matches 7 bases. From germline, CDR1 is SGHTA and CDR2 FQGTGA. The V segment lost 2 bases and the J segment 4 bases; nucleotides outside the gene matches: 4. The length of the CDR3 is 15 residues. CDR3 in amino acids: CASSLGRGGTGELFF. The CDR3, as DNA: TGTGCCAGCAGCTTAGGGAGGGGCGGCACCGGGGAGCTGTTTTTT.

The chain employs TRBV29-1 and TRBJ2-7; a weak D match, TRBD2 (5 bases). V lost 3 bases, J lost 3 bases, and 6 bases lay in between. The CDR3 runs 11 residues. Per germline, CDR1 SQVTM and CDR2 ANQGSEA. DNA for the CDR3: TGCAGCGTTGAGGAGGTCTACGAGCAGTACTTC. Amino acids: CSVEEVYEQYF.

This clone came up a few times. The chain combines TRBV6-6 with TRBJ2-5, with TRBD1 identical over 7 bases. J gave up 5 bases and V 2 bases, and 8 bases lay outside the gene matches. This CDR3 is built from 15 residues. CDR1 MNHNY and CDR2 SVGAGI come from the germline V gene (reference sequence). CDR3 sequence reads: CASSYGDSPGETQYF. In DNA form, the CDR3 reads TGTGCCAGCAGTTACGGGGACAGCCCTGGGGAGACCCAGTACTTC.

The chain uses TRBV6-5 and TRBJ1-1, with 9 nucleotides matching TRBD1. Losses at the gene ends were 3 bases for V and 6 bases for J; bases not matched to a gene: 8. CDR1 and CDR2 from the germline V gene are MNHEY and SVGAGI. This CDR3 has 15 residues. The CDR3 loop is CASSYSGTGTPEAFF. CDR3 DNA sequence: TGTGCCAGCAGTTATAGTGGGACAGGGACCCCTGAAGCTTTCTTT.

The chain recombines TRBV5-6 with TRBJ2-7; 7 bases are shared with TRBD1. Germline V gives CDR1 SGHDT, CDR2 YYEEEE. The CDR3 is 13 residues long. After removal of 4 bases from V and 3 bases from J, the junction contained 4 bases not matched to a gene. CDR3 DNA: TGTGCCAGCAGCCCGGGACAGCTCTACGAGCAGTACTTC. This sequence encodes CASSPGQLYEQYF.

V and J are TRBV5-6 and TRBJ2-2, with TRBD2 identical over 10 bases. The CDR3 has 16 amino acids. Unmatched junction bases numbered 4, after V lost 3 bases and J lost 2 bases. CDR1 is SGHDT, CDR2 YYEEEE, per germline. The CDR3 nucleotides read TGTGCCAGCAGCTACCGGACTAGCGGAAACACCGGGGAGCTGTTTTTT. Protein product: CASSYRTSGNTGELFF. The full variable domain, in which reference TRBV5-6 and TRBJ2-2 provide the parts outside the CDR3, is DAGVTQSPTHLIKTRGQQVTLRCSPKSGHDTVSWYQQALGQGPQFIFQYYEEEERQRGNFPDRFSGHQFPNYSSELNVNALLLGDSALYLCASSYRTSGNTGELFFGEGSRLTVL.